This TCR beta chain emerged from a study of blood T cell repertoires in COVID-19. Profiled with immunoSEQ multiplex PCR; TCRdb holds only in-frame clones, not every one. The profile shows about 270,000 clones, approximately 81% of them singletons. This clone was recorded once. The CDR3 runs 14 residues. The ends lost 5 bases at V and 2 bases at J; junction bases unmatched: 3. Germline assignment: CDR1 MDHEN and CDR2 SYDVKM. Source material: peripheral blood. The chain carries TRBV28 and TRBJ2-3, with TRBD1 identical over 8 bases. The receptor was derived from an older woman with active or convalescent COVID-19. This CDR3 is CASSAQGDTDTQYF. The CDR3 bases are TGTGCCAGCAGTGCACAGGGGGACACAGATACGCAGTATTTT.